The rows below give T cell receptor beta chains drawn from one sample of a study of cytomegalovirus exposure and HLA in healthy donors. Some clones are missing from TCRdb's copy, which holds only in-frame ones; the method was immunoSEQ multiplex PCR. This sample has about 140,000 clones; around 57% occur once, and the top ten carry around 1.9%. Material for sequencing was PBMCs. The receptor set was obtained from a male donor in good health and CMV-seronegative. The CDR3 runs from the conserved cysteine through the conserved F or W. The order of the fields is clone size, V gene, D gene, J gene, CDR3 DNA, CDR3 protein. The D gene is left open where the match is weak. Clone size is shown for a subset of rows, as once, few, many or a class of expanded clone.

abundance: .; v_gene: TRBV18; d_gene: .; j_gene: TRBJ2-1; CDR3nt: TGTGCCAGCTCACCCTCTATTACTGTAAACAATGAGCAGTTCTTC; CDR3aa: CASSPSITVNNEQFF
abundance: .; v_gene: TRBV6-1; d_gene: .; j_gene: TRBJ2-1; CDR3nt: TGTGCCAGCAGAGTGGGGAGCTCCTACAATGAGCAGTTCTTC; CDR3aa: CASRVGSSYNEQFF
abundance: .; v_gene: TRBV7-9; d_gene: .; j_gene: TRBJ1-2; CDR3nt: TGTGCCAGCAGCTTAGGGACGGACAGCTCTAACTATGGCTACACCTTC; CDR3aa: CASSLGTDSSNYGYTF
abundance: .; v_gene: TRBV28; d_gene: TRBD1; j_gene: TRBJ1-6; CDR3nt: TGTGCCAGCAGCCAGGGGGTCGCCTATAATTCACCCCTCCACTTT; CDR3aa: CASSQGVAYNSPLHF
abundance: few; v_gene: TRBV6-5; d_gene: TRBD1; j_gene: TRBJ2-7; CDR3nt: TGTGCCAGCAGCCGGACAGGGAGCTCCTACGAGCAGTACTTC; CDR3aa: CASSRTGSSYEQYF
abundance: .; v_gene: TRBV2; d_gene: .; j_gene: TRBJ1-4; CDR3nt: TGTGCCAGCAGGCTACAACCTCAGGGTGTTTTCGAAAAACTGTTTTTT; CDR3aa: CASRLQPQGVFEKLFF
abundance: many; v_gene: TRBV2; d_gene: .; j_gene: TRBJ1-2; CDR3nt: TGTGCCAGCAGTGACGACAGTAGCTATGGCTACACCTTC; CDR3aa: CASSDDSSYGYTF
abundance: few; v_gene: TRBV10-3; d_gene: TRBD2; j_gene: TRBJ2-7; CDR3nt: TGTGCCATCAGGCCACTAGCCGGGGGGTCCTACGAGCAGTACTTC; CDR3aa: CAIRPLAGGSYEQYF
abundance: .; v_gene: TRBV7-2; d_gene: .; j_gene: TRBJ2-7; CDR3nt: TGTGCCAGCAGCCCAACCCCCTCGACAGTATACGAGCAGTACTTC; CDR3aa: CASSPTPSTVYEQYF
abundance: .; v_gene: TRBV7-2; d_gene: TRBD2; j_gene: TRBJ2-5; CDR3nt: TGTGCCAGCAGCTTATATGTGCTAGCGGGGAACAAAGAGACCCAGTACTTC; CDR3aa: CASSLYVLAGNKETQYF
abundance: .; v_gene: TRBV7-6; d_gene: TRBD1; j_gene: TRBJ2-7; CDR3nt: TGTGCCAGCAGCCTGGGGACAGGGAGCCGCTACGAGCAGTACTTC; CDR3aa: CASSLGTGSRYEQYF
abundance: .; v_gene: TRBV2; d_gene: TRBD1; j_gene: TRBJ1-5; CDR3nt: TGTGCCAGCGCCGGGACAGGGGGCAATCAGCCCCAGCATTTT; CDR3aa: CASAGTGGNQPQHF
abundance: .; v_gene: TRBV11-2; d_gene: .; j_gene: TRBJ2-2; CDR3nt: TGTGCCAGCAGCTTAGCGGCCAGGTTGGCGCTGTTTTTT; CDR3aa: CASSLAARLALFF
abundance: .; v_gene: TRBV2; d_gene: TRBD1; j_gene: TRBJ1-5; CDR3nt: TGTGCCAGCAGCAGACAGGGGGCGGGTCAGCCCCAGCATTTT; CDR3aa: CASSRQGAGQPQHF
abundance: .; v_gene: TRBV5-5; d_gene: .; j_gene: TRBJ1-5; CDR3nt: TGTGCCAGCAGCTGGGACACCCAGGACCAGCCCCAGCATTTT; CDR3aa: CASSWDTQDQPQHF
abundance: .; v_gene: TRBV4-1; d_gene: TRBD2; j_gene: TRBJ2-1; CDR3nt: TGCGCCAGCAGCCAAGAAGGTGGCGGGGGAAGCTCCTACAATGAGCAGTTCTTC; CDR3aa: CASSQEGGGGSSYNEQFF
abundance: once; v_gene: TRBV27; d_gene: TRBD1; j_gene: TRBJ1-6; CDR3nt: TGTGCCAGCAGTATGGGGACAGGGGGCTATAATTCACCCCTCCACTTT; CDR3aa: CASSMGTGGYNSPLHF
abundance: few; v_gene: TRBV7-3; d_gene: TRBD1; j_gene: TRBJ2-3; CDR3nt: TGTGCCAGCAGTTCCGGGACAGGGACCAATACGCAGTATTTT; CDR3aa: CASSSGTGTNTQYF
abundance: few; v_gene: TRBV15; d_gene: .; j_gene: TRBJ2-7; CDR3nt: TGTGCCACCAGCAGCCCCGGGGAACAGAGGCCCTACGAGCAGTACTTC; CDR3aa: CATSSPGEQRPYEQYF
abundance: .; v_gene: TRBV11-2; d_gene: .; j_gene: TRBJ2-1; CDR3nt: TGTGCCAGCAGCGTTATCGGTGACAGACGGCAGTTCTTC; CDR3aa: CASSVIGDRRQFF
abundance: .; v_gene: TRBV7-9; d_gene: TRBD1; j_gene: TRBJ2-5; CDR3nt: TGTGCCAGCACCCTGAGCCCAGGGGGCATCAAAGAGACCCAGTACTTC; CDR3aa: CASTLSPGGIKETQYF
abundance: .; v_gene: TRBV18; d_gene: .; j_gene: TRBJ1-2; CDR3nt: TGTGCCAGCTCACCACCAGGAGGGACTAACTATGGCTACACCTTC; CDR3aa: CASSPPGGTNYGYTF
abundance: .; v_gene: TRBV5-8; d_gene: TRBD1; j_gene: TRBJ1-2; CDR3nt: TGTGCCAGCAGCCCCTGGACAGGGGATGGCTACACCTTC; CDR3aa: CASSPWTGDGYTF
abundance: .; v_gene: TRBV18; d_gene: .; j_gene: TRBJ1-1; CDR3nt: TGTGCCAGCTCACGTATACCCCTCGGGGGAGTTGACACTGAAGCTTTCTTT; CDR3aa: CASSRIPLGGVDTEAFF
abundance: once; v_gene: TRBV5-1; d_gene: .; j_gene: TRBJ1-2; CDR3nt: TGCGCCAGCAGTGAAGGGACTTATGGCTACACCTTC; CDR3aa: CASSEGTYGYTF
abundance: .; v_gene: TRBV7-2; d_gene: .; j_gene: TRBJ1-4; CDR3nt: TGTGCCAGCAGCTTAGCCCTTTTCGGACACAGAAATGAAAAACTGTTTTTT; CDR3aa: CASSLALFGHRNEKLFF
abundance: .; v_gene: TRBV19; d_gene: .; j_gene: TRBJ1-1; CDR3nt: TGTGCCAGTAGTATCGCCAGGGTCGCGAACACTGAAGCTTTCTTT; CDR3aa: CASSIARVANTEAFF
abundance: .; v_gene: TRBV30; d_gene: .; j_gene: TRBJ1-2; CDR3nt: TGTGCCTGGAGACCGGACAGAAGGGGCTACACCTTC; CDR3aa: CAWRPDRRGYTF
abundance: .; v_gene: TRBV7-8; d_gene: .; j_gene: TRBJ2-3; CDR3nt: TGTGCCAGCAGTAACGCCCCGGGGGCAGATACGCAGTATTTT; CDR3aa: CASSNAPGADTQYF
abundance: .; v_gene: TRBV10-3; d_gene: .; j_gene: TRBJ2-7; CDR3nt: TGTGCCATCAGTGAGGATCAAACCTACGAGCAGTACTTC; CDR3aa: CAISEDQTYEQYF
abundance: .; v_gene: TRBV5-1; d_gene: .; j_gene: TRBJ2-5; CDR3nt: TGCGCCAGCAGCTCCACAACTGGAGACGGGGAGACCCAGTACTTC; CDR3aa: CASSSTTGDGETQYF
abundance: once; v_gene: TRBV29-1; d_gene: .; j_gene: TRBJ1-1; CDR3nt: TGCAGCGTTGCGCAGCTAGGGGCGCGGAGCACTGAAGCTTTCTTT; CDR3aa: CSVAQLGARSTEAFF
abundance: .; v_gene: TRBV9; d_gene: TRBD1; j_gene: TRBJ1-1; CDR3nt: TGTGCCAGCAGCGTAGCCACAGGGGGAGGCACTGAAGCTTTCTTT; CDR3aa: CASSVATGGGTEAFF
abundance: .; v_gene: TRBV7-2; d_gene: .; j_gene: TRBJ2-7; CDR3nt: TGTGCCAGTGGCCCTGGGCGGGGTCTGGGCGAGCAGTACTTC; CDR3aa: CASGPGRGLGEQYF
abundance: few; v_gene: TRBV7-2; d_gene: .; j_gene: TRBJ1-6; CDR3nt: TGTGCCAGCAGCCGTCCCAATTCACCCCTCCACTTT; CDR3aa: CASSRPNSPLHF
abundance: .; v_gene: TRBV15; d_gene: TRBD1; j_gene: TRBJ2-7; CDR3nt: TGTGCCACCATTAAGGACGGGACAGGGAATCCCTACGAGCAGTACTTC; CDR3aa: CATIKDGTGNPYEQYF
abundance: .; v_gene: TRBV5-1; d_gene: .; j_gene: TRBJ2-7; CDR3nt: TGCGCCAGCTGTAGGGTAGGGGATGTCGACGAGCAGTACTTC; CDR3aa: CASCRVGDVDEQYF
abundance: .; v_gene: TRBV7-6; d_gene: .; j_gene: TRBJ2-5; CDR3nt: TGTGCCAGCAGCTCAAGGGGGATTCAAGAGACCCAGTACTTC; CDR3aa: CASSSRGIQETQYF
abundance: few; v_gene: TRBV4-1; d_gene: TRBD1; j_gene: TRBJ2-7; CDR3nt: TGCGCCAGCAGCCTAACAGGGGGCTCCTACGAGCAGTACTTC; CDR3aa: CASSLTGGSYEQYF
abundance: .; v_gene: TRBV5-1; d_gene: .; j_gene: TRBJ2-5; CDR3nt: TGCGCCAGCAGCTTCTCAGCGGGGGGGACAGGGATGTCTTGGGAGCAGTACTTC; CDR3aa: CASSFSAGGTGMSWEQYF
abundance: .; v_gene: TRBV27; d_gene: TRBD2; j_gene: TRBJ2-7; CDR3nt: TGTGCCAGCAGTTTAGGGGGGGGTGGCTCCTACGAGCAGTACTTC; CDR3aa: CASSLGGGGSYEQYF
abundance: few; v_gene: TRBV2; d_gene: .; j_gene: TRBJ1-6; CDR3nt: TGTGCCAGCAGTGACCGTCGGTCACCCCTCCACTTT; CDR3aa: CASSDRRSPLHF
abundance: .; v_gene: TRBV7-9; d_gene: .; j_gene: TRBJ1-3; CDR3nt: TGTGCCAGCAGCTTTGAGGGATACTCTGGAAACACCATATATTTT; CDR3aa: CASSFEGYSGNTIYF
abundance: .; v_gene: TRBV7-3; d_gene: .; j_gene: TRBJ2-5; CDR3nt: TGTGCCAGCAGCCTTCGAGAGGGAGAGACCCAGTACTTC; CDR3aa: CASSLREGETQYF
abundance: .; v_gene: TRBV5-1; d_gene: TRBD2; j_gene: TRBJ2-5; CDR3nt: TGCGCCAGCAGCTACGCACTAGCGGGAGGGCAAGAGACCCAGTACTTC; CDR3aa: CASSYALAGGQETQYF
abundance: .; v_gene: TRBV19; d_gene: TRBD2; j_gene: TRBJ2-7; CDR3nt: TGTGCCAGTAGTTTTAGCGGGGGTTCCTACGAGCAGTACTTC; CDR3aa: CASSFSGGSYEQYF
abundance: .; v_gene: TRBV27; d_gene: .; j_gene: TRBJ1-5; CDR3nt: TGTGCCAGCAGTTTAGGACGAGGGCGGCAGCCCCAGCATTTT; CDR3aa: CASSLGRGRQPQHF
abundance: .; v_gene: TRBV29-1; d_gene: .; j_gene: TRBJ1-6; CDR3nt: TGCAGCGTTGAAGATCCCCCAAGTCGGGGTCGAAATTCACCCCTCCACTTT; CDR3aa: CSVEDPPSRGRNSPLHF